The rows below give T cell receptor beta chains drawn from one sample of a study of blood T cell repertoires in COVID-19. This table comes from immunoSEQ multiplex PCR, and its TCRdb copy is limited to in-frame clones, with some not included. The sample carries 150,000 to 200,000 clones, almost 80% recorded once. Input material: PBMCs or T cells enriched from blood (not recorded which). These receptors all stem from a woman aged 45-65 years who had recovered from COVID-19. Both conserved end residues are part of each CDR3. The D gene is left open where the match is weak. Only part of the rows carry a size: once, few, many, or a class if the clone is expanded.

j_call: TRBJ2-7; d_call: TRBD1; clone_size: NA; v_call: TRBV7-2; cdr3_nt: TGTGCCAGCAGCTTGGGACAGAGCAAGGAGCAGTACTTC; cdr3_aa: CASSLGQSKEQYF
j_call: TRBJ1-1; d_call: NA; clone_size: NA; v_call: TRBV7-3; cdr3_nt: TGTGCCAGCAGCTTAGGGCCAGGGTTCATGAACACTGAAGCTTTCTTT; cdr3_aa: CASSLGPGFMNTEAFF
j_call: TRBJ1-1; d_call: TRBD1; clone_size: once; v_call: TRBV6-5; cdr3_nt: TGTGCCAGCAGCCGGGACAGGGGGCAAACTGAAGCTTTCTTT; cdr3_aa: CASSRDRGQTEAFF
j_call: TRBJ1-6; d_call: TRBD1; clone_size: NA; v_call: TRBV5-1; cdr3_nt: TGCGCCAGCAGTCCCGGGACAGGGGATTCACCCCTCCACTTT; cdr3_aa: CASSPGTGDSPLHF
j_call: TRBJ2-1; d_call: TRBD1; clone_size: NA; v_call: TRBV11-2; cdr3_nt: TGTGCCAGCAGCCGACCCCTTTTCGGACAGGGTTGGCGTATTGAGCAGTTCTTC; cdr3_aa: CASSRPLFGQGWRIEQFF
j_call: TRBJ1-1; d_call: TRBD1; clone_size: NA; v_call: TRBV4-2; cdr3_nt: TGTGCCAGCCGATTAGGACAGGGGGACACTGAAGCTTTCTTT; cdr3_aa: CASRLGQGDTEAFF
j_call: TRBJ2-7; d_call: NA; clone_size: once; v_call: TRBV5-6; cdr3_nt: TGTGCCAGCAGCTTGGCTGGTGGAGGGAAAAGTCCTTACGAGCAGTACTTC; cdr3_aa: CASSLAGGGKSPYEQYF
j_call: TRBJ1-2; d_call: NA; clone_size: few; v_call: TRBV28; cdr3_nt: TGTGCCAGCAGCGTTGGAGGTACACCTAACTATGGCTACACCTTC; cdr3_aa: CASSVGGTPNYGYTF
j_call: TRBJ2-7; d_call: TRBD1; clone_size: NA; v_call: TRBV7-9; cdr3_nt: TGTGCCAGCAGCTTCCGGGACAGTTCCTACGAGCAGTACTTC; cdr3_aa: CASSFRDSSYEQYF
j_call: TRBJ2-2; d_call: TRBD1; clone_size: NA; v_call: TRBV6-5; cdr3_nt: TGTGCCAGCACCCGACAGGGGGCGGTCACCGGGGAGCTGTTTTTT; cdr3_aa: CASTRQGAVTGELFF
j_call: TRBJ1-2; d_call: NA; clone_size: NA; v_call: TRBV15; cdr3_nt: TGTGCCACCAGCAGGACTAACCGCCCGCTCGATGGCTACACCTTC; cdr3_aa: CATSRTNRPLDGYTF
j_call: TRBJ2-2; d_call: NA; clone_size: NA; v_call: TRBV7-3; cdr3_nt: TGTGCCAGCAGCCTTAACGAGGGCGGGGAGCTGTTTTTT; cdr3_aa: CASSLNEGGELFF
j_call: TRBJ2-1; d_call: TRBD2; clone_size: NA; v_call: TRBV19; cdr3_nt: TGTGCCAGTAGTAATTATGGGCGGGGGTCCTACAATGAGCAGTTCTTC; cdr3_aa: CASSNYGRGSYNEQFF
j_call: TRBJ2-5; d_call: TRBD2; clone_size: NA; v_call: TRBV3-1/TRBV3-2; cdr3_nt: TGTGCCAGCAGCCAAGTAGGAGCGGGAGGGCAAGAGACCCAGTACTTC; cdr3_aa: CASSQVGAGGQETQYF
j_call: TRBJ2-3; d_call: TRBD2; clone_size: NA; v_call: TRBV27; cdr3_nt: TGTGCCAGCAGTCCTCGGACTAGCGGGTCCACAGATACGCAGTATTTT; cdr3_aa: CASSPRTSGSTDTQYF
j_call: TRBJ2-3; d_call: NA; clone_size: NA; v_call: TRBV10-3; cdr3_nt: TGTGCCATCAGTGACAGGGAAGCAGATACGCAGTATTTT; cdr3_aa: CAISDREADTQYF
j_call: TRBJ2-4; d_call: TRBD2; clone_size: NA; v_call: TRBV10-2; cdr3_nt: TGCGCCAGCGCACGTGGGGCTAGCGGGAGGTCCAAAAACATTCAGTACTTC; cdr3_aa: CASARGASGRSKNIQYF
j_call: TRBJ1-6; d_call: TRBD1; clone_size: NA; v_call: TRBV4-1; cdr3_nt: TGCGCCAGCAGCCAAGTACAGGGGGGGTTCGATTCGGGTTTCACCCTCCACTTT; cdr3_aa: CASSQVQGGFDSGFTLHF
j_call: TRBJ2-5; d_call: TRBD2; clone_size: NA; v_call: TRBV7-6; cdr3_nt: TGTGCCAGCAGCTTTACCGGGACTAGCGGGAGTAGGGAGACCCAGTACTTC; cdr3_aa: CASSFTGTSGSRETQYF
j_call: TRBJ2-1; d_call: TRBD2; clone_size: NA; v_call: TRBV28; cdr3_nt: TGTGCCAGCAGTTCCCGGACTAGCCTGAATGAGCAGTTCTTC; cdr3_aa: CASSSRTSLNEQFF
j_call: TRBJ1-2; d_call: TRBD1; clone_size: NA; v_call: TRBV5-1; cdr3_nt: TGCGCCAGCAGCCTAGGGACAGCTAACTATGGCTACACCTTC; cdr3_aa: CASSLGTANYGYTF
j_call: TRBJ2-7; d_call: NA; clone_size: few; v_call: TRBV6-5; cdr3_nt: TGTGCCAGCAGGGGCTCCACCTACGAGCAGTACTTC; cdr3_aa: CASRGSTYEQYF
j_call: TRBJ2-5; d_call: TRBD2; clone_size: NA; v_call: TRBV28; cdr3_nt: TGTGCCAGCAGTTTAGGGCTAGCGGGAGTCGGAGAGACCCAGTACTTC; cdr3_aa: CASSLGLAGVGETQYF
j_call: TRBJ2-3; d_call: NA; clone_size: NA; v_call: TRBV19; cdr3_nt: TGTGCCAGATGGAGGGTCGGCCCGAAAGGGAAAGATACGCAGTATTTT; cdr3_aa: CARWRVGPKGKDTQYF
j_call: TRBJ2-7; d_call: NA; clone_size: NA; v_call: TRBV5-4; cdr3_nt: TGTGCCAGCAGCTTGGGCGGGGCGCCTGGGGGAGAGCAGTACTTC; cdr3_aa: CASSLGGAPGGEQYF
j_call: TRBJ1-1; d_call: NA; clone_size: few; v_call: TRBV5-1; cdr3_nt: TGCGCCAGCAGCTTACAGGGCACTAAGATGAACACTGAAGCTTTCTTT; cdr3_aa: CASSLQGTKMNTEAFF
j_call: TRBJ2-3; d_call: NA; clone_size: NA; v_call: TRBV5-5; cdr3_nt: TGTGCCAGCGTCCCGAGGGTGGGCACAGATACGCAGTATTTT; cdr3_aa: CASVPRVGTDTQYF